The 14 T cell receptor beta chains given below trace back to one sample, sequenced in a study of T cell repertoires in cytomegalovirus infection. One entry per CDR3 protein results from TCRdb running MiXCR on the reads. Of some 70,000 distinct CDR3 sequences detected, approximately 22% appear once; the ten largest clones hold roughly three quarters. Antigens of these TCRs are unknown. The sample comprised PBMCs, sequenced either directly or after in vitro stimulation (not recorded which). These receptors were collected from a human donor in good health (CMV status not recorded). Some clones in this sample may be carry-over from other donors' samples.

This clonotype was counted a few times. The rearrangement uses TRBV28 and TRBJ2-7; 11 bases match TRBD2. The germline V gene has CDR1 MDHEN and CDR2 SYDVKM. CDR3 length: 16 amino acids. Unmatched junction bases numbered 10, after V lost 4 bases and J lost 5 bases. This CDR3 is CASSSPGSGRAHEQYF. CDR3 DNA sequence: TGTGCCAGCAGTTCTCCGGGTAGCGGGAGGGCGCACGAGCAGTACTTC.

The chain joins TRBV28 to TRBJ2-3; D may be TRBD2 (6 bases). Germline-derived CDR1 and CDR2 are MDHEN and SYDVKM. The CDR3 is made up of 13 amino acids. V was pared by 3 bases and J by 8 bases, with 12 bases between. The CDR3 protein is CASSFQQGLTQYF. The CDR3 nucleotides are TGTGCCAGCAGTTTCCAGCAGGGACTTACGCAGTATTTT.

This clonotype turned up a few times. The rearrangement uses TRBV4-1 and TRBJ2-5; TRBD1 matches at 12 bases. V lost 0 bases and J lost 5; bases outside the gene matches: 4. Germline loops: CDR1 MGHRA, CDR2 YSYEKL. This CDR3 has 16 amino acids. The CDR3 is CASSQDRDRGQETQYF. The CDR3 nucleotides are TGCGCCAGCAGCCAAGATAGGGACAGGGGGCAGGAGACCCAGTACTTC.

This clonotype was detected only a few times. The chain has TRBV5-1 and TRBJ2-1; 9 positions agree with TRBD2. There are 16 residues in the CDR3. Trimming removed 6 bases from V and 2 bases from J; junction bases left unmatched: 9. CDR1 is SGHRS, CDR2 YFSETQ, per germline. The CDR3 protein is CASNLAGDVPYNEQFF. The CDR3 DNA follows: TGCGCCAGCAACTTAGCGGGAGATGTGCCCTACAATGAGCAGTTCTTC.

The chain employs TRBV12-3 or TRBV12-4 and TRBJ1-2; the D gene is possibly TRBD1 (6 bases). V gave up 11 bases and J gave up 4 bases, with 14 bases separating them. CDR3 length: 12 residues. DNA for the CDR3: TGTGCCCTTTTGGGGGCGGCCTATGGCTACACCTTC. Translated: CALLGAAYGYTF.

This clonotype was observed a few times. The chain employs TRBV6-2 or TRBV6-3 and TRBJ2-7; D call uncertain. Trimming took off 2 bases at V and 2 bases at J, with 16 bases between the two ends. Germline values: CDR1 MNHEY, CDR2 SVGEGT. The CDR3 runs 16 residues. The CDR3 DNA is TGTGCCAGCAGTTACCCGAACGCTTGGGCGACCTACGAGCAGTACGTC. This gives the protein CASSYPNAWATYEQYV.

This clonotype was observed a handful of times. DNA of the CDR3: TGTGCCAGCAGTTACTCCCAATCCAATCAGCCCCAGCATTTT. The encoded protein is CASSYSQSNQPQHF. This chain links TRBV6-6 with TRBJ1-5; no definite D call. CDR1 and CDR2 (germline): MNHNY, SVGAGI (reference sequence). The CDR3 consists of 14 residues. The V end lost 0 bases, the J end lost 3 bases, and 6 bases lay between the germline ends.

J is TRBJ1-2 and V is TRBV28; TRBD1 might be the D (6 bases). The CDR3 is 12 residues long. Germline V gene data show CDR1 as MDHEN and CDR2 as SYDVKM. Trimming pared 7 bases from V and 4 bases from J, leaving 10 bases between. CDR3: CASMRGAYGYTF. CDR3 DNA: TGTGCCAGCATGAGGGGGGCCTATGGCTACACCTTC.

This chain joins TRBV6-6 and TRBJ1-1; D might be TRBD1 (5 bases). CDR1 is MNHNY, CDR2 SVGAGI, per germline (reference sequence). This CDR3 is built from 12 residues. The V and J ends lost 6 bases and 10 bases respectively, with 15 bases between them. CDR3 nucleotide sequence: TGTGCCAGCAGCCACGCCGCGGGGGGAGCTTTCTTT. Encoded protein: CASSHAAGGAFF.

This clonotype showed up just a few times. The gene calls are TRBV28 and TRBJ2-5, with TRBD1 as a possible D gene (5 bases). Germline assignment: CDR1 MDHEN and CDR2 SYDVKM. The CDR3 spans 11 residues. V lost 4 bases and J lost 7, with 7 bases in between. The CDR3 region has the DNA TGTGCCAGCAGTTCTCAGGGGACCCAGTACTTC. Protein product: CASSSQGTQYF.

This chain connects TRBV5-5 to TRBJ2-1; D ambiguous. Germline V CDR1 and CDR2: SGHKS, YYEKEE (reference sequence). The ends were cut back, 5 bases at V and 2 bases at J, with 11 bases in the middle. The CDR3 is 14 residues long. CDR3 nucleotide sequence: TGTGCCAGCAGTATAGACACAGCCTACAATGAGCAGTTCTTC. This gives the protein CASSIDTAYNEQFF.

This chain uses TRBV6-2 or TRBV6-3 with TRBJ2-5; 8 positions agree with TRBD2. CDR1 is MNHEY, CDR2 SVGEGT, per germline. V gave up 6 bases and J gave up 7 bases; unmatched junction bases: 7. The CDR3 sequence is 13 residues long. The CDR3: CASSSGTSTTQYF. DNA for the CDR3: TGTGCCAGCAGCTCCGGGACTAGTACGACCCAGTACTTC.

The rearrangement joins TRBV19 to TRBJ2-7, with D possibly being TRBD2 (5 bases). V dropped 3 bases and J dropped 3 bases, with 9 bases sitting between them. The length of the CDR3 is 13 residues. CDR1 is LNHDA and CDR2 is SQIVND in the germline V gene (reference sequence). This CDR3 reads CASSIGKGYEQYV. In nucleotides, the CDR3 is TGTGCCAGTAGTATCGGGAAAGGCTACGAGCAGTACGTC.

This clonotype was counted only a few times. The chain uses TRBV20-1 and TRBJ2-1; 7 bases agree with TRBD2. The germline gives CDR1 DFQATT, CDR2 SNEGSKA (reference sequence). The CDR3 extends over 14 amino acids. J gave up 6 bases and V 4 bases, and 9 bases lay outside the gene matches. The CDR3 spells CSAILAAGFNEQFF. The CDR3 nucleotides are TGCAGTGCTATCTTAGCAGCGGGGTTCAATGAGCAGTTCTTC.